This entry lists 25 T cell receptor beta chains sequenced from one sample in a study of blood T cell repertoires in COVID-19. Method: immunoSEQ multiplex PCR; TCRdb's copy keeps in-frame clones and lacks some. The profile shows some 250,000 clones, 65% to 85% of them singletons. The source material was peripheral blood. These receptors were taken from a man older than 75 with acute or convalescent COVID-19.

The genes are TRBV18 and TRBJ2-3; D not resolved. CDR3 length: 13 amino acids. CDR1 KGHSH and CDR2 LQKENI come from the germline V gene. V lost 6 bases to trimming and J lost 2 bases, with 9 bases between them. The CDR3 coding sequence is TGTGCCAGCTCGACTCTGAACACAGATACGCAGTATTTT. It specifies CASSTLNTDTQYF.

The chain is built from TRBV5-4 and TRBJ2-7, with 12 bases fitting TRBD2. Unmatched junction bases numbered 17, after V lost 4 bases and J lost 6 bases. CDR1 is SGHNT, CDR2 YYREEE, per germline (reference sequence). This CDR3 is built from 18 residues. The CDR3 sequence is CASSRSSSGRALTGEQYF. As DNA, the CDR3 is TGTGCCAGCAGCCGAAGCTCTAGCGGGAGGGCCCTCACTGGCGAGCAGTACTTC.

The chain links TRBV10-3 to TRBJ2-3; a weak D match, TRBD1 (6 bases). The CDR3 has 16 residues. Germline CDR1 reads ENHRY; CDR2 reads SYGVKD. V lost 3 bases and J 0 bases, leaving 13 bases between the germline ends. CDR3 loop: CAISDSRQGSTDTQYF. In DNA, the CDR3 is TGTGCCATCAGTGATTCCCGGCAGGGGAGCACAGATACGCAGTATTTT.

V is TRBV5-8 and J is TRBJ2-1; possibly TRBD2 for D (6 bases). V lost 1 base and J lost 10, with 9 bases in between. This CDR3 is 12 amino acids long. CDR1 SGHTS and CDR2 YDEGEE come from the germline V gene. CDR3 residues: CASSLRRGEQFF. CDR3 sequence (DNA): TGTGCCAGCAGCTTGCGACGGGGGGAGCAGTTCTTC.

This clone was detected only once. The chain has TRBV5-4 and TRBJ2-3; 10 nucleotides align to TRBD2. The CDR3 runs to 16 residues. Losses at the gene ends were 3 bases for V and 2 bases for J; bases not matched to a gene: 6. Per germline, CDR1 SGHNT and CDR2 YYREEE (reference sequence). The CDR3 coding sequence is TGTGCCAGCAGCTCCTATAGCGGGGGGTCCACAGATACGCAGTATTTT. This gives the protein CASSSYSGGSTDTQYF.

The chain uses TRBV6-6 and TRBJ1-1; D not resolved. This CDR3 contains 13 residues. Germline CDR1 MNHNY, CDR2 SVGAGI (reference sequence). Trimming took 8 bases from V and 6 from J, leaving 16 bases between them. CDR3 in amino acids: CASLDGRSAEAFF. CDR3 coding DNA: TGTGCCAGCCTAGACGGTCGGAGCGCTGAAGCTTTCTTT.

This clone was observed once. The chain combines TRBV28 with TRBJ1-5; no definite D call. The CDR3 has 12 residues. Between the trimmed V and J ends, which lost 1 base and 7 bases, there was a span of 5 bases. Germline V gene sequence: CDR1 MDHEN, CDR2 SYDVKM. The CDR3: CASSLLSQPQHF. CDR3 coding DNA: TGTGCCAGCAGTTTATTGAGCCAGCCCCAGCATTTT.

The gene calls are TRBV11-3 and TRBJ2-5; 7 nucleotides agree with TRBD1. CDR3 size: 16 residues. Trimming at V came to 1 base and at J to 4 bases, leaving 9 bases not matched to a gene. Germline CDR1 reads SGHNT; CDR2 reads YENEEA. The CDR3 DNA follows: TGTGCCAGCAGCTTAGGTGGTTCAGGGGGAAGAGAGACCCAGTACTTC. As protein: CASSLGGSGGRETQYF.

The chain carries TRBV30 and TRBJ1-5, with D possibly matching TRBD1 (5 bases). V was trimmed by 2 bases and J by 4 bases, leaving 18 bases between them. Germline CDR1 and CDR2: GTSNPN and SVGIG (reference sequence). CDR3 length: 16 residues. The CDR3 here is CAWSLVGEARNQPQHF. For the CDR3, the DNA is TGTGCCTGGAGTCTTGTGGGGGAGGCCCGAAATCAGCCCCAGCATTTT.

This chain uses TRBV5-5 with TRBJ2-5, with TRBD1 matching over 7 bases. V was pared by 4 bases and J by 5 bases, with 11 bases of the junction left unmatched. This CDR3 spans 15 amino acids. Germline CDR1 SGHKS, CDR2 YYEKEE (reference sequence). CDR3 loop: CASSDLQTGYETQYF. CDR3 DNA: TGTGCCAGCAGCGACCTACAGACAGGGTATGAGACCCAGTACTTC.

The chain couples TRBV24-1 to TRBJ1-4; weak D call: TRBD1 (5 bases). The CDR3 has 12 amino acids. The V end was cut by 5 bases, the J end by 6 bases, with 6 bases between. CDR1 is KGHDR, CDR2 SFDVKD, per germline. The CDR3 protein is CATSGGDEKLFF. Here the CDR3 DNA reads TGTGCCACCAGTGGGGGCGATGAAAAACTGTTTTTT.

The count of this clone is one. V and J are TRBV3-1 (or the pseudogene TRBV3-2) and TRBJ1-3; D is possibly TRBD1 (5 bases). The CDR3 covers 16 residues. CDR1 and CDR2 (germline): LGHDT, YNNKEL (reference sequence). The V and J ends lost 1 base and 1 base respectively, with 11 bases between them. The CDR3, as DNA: TGTGCCAGCAGCCAAGTTTTGTCAGGGTCTGGAAACACCATATATTTT. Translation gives CASSQVLSGSGNTIYF.

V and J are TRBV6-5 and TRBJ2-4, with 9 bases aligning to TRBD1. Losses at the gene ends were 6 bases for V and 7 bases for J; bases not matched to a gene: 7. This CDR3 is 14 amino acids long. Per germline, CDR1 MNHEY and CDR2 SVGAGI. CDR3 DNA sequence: TGTGCCAGCAGGGGGACAGGGAATGGGAACATTCAGTACTTC. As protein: CASRGTGNGNIQYF.

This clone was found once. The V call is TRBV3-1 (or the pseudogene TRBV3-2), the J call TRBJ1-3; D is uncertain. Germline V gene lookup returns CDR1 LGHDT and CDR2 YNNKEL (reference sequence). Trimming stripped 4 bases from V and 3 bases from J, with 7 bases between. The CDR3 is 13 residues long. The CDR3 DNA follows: TGTGCCAGCAGCCCCAACAGTGGAAACACCATATATTTT. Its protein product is CASSPNSGNTIYF.

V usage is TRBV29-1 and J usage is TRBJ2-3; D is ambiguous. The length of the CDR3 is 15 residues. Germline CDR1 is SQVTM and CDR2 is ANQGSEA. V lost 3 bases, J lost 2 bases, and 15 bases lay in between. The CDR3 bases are TGCAGCGTTGACCACCCCGGAGCCCCCACAGATACGCAGTATTTT. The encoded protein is CSVDHPGAPTDTQYF.

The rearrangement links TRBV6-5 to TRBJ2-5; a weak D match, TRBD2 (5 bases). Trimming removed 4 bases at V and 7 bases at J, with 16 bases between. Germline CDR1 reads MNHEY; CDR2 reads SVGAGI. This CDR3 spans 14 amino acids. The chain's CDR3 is CASSSTDQAGTQYF. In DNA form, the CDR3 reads TGTGCCAGCAGTTCCACGGACCAGGCGGGGACCCAGTACTTC.

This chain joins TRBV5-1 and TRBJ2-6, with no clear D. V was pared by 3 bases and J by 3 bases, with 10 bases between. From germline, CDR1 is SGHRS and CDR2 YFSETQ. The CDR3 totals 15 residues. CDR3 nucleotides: TGCGCCAGCAGCTCACGGGTGAGTGGGGCCAACGTCCTGACTTTC. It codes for CASSSRVSGANVLTF.

CDR3 sequence: CASSQDMAGFSAFF. CDR3 sequence (DNA): TGTGCCAGCAGCCAAGATATGGCAGGGTTTTCAGCTTTCTTT. This chain uses TRBV14 with TRBJ1-1; the D gene is possibly TRBD1 (5 bases). The V end was cut by 0 bases, the J end by 10 bases, with 15 bases between. This CDR3 contains 14 residues. Germline CDR1 reads SGHDN; CDR2 reads FVKESK.

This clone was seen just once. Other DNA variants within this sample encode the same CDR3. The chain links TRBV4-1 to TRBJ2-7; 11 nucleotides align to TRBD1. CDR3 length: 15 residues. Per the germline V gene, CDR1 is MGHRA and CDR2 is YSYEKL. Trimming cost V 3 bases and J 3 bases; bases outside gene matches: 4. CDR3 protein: CASSQAGTGGYEQYF. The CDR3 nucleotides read TGCGCCAGCAGCCAGGCCGGGACAGGGGGCTACGAGCAGTACTTC.

The CDR3: CASSPRLPAGETQYF. CDR3 nucleotide sequence: TGTGCCAGCAGTCCCCGTCTCCCGGCAGGGGAGACCCAGTACTTC. V gene TRBV27 combines with J gene TRBJ2-5, with D maybe TRBD1 (5 bases). Germline assignment: CDR1 MNHEY and CDR2 SMNVEV (reference sequence). V gave up 5 bases and J gave up 5 bases, with 18 bases separating them. CDR3 length: 15 amino acids.

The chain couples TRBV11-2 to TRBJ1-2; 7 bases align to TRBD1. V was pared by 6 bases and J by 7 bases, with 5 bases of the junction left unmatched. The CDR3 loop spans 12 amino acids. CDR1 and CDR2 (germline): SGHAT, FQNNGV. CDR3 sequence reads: CASRGTVAGYTF. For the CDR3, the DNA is TGTGCCAGCAGGGGGACAGTGGCTGGCTACACCTTC.

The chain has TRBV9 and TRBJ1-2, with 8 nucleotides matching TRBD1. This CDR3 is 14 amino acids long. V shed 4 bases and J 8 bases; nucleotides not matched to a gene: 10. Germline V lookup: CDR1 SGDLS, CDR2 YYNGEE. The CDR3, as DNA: TGTGCCAGCAGCCCCCGGACAGGGTCTACGGGCTACACCTTC. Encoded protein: CASSPRTGSTGYTF.

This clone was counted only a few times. Here the CDR3 DNA reads TGTGCCACACGAAGCGGATCCCAGAACACTGAAGCTTTCTTT. This translates into CATRSGSQNTEAFF. V and J are TRBV7-3 and TRBJ1-1; D is ambiguous. V lost 10 bases and J lost 1, with 16 bases in between. The length of the CDR3 is 14 residues. Per germline, CDR1 SGHTA and CDR2 FQGTGA.

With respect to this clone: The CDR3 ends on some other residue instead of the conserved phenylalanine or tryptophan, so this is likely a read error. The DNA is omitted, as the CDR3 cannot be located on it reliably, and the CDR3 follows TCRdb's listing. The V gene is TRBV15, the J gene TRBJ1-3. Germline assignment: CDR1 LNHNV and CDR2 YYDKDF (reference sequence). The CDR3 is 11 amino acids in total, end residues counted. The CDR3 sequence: CATSRGLKEGI.

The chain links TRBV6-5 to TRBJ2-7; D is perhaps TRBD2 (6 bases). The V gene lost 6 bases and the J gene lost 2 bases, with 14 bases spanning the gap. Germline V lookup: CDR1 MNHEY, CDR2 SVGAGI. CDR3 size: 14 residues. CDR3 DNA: TGTGCCAGCAGCTCCGGGACTTTCACCTACGAGCAGTACTTC. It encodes CASSSGTFTYEQYF.